These 14 T cell receptor beta chains were sequenced from one sample in a study of shared clonotypes between healthy human individuals. Using immunoSEQ multiplex PCR, the repertoire was profiled, and TCRdb retains in-frame clones only, with some absent. Among approximately 1,500,000 clones listed, around 95% were seen once. Source material: naive CD4+ T cells sorted from blood. Subset denoted: CD45RA+ positively selected. These receptors were collected from a man aged 30 to 39 in good health.

The gene calls are TRBV7-2 and TRBJ2-1, with 9 bases lining up with TRBD2. V was pared by 5 bases and J by 9 bases, with 14 bases of the junction left unmatched. Germline assignment: CDR1 SGHTA and CDR2 FQGNSA. This CDR3 comprises 16 residues. DNA for the CDR3: TGTGCCAGCAGCCCAGGGGGGCTAGCGGGATTGGGTGAGCAGTTCTTC. Translated, it gives CASSPGGLAGLGEQFF.

This chain uses TRBV28 with TRBJ2-5; D is ambiguous. The germline gives CDR1 MDHEN, CDR2 SYDVKM. V was cut by 7 bases and J by 5 bases, with 17 bases left in between. This CDR3 contains 14 residues. The DNA for the CDR3 is TGTGCCAGCACCCGTTGGATGGGAACGGAGACCCAGTACTTC. Translating gives CASTRWMGTETQYF.

The chain recombines TRBV7-3 with TRBJ2-5; possibly TRBD2 for D (5 bases). Germline V gives CDR1 SGHTA, CDR2 FQGTGA. Trimming stripped 1 base from V and 3 bases from J, with 9 bases between. CDR3 size: 14 residues. CDR3 sequence (DNA): TGTGCCAGCAGCTTAAATCCGGGGAAAGAGACCCAGTACTTC. This gives the protein CASSLNPGKETQYF. The full variable domain, with the rest looked up from reference TRBV7-3 and TRBJ2-5, is GAGVSQTPSNKVTEKGKYVELRCDPISGHTALYWYRQSLGQGPEFLIYFQGTGAADDSGLPNDRFFAVRPEGSVSTLKIQRTERGDSAVYLCASSLNPGKETQYFGPGTRLLVL.

V is TRBV5-1 and J is TRBJ2-2; 9 positions match TRBD1. The CDR3 spans 15 residues. Germline CDR1 SGHRS, CDR2 YFSETQ. The J segment lost 5 bases and the V segment lost 5 bases, leaving 7 bases of the junction unmatched. CDR3 sequence: CASRLYRGPTGELFF. The CDR3 DNA reads as TGCGCCAGCAGGTTATACAGGGGGCCTACCGGGGAGCTGTTTTTT.

This chain links TRBV11-3 with TRBJ2-2; 10 bases match TRBD2. With 1 base clipped from V and 7 bases from J, the junction kept 6 bases outside the gene matches. Germline CDR1 reads SGHNT; CDR2 reads YENEEA. The CDR3 sequence is 16 residues long. In nucleotides, the CDR3 is TGTGCCAGCAGCTTAGCCCTAGCGGGAGCCGTCGGGGAGCTGTTTTTT. Translated: CASSLALAGAVGELFF.

Of note for this clone: The same CDR3 can be traced to other DNA sequences in this sample. The rearrangement links TRBV5-1 to TRBJ2-6; no definite D call. The V and J ends lost 0 bases and 1 base respectively, with 2 bases between them. CDR3 length: 14 residues. Germline V gives CDR1 SGHRS, CDR2 YFSETQ. CDR3 nucleotide sequence: TGCGCCAGCAGCTTGGGTTCTGGGGCCAACGTCCTGACTTTC. It translates to CASSLGSGANVLTF.

CDR3 region: CASSLERARESGRYSNQPQHF. The CDR3 nucleotides are TGTGCCAGCAGCTTAGAGAGAGCACGCGAATCGGGTAGATATAGCAATCAGCCCCAGCATTTT. This chain links TRBV7-6 with TRBJ1-5; the D is unclear. This CDR3 has 21 residues. V was pared by 1 base and J by 0 bases, with 25 bases between. Germline lookup yields CDR1 SGHVS and CDR2 FNYEAQ.

The V and J genes are TRBV5-1 and TRBJ2-3; 8 positions match TRBD2. V was pared by 4 bases and J by 0 bases, with 4 bases of the junction left unmatched. This CDR3 has 15 amino acids. Per the germline V gene, CDR1 is SGHRS and CDR2 is YFSETQ. The CDR3 DNA sequence: TGCGCCAGCAGCGGGACTAGTCTAAGCACAGATACGCAGTATTTT. Translated, it gives CASSGTSLSTDTQYF.

The rearrangement joins TRBV7-9 to TRBJ2-7; 8 positions agree with TRBD2. J lost 7 bases, V lost 5 bases, and 7 bases had no gene match. There are 13 residues in the CDR3. Germline V CDR1 and CDR2: SEHNR, FQNEAQ (reference sequence). In DNA, the CDR3 is TGTGCCAGCAGCCCCCGACTAGCGAGGGAGCAGTACTTC. This gives the protein CASSPRLAREQYF.

The V call is TRBV4-1, the J call TRBJ1-3; the D is unclear. This CDR3 has 15 residues. Germline CDR1 reads MGHRA; CDR2 reads YSYEKL. The V and J ends lost 1 base and 0 bases respectively, with 7 bases between them. The CDR3 DNA follows: TGCGCCAGCAGCCAAGGACTGAGCTCTGGAAACACCATATATTTT. Its translation is CASSQGLSSGNTIYF.

The genes are TRBV13 and TRBJ2-2; the D gene is possibly TRBD1 (6 bases). The length of the CDR3 is 16 residues. CDR1 is PRHDT, CDR2 FYEKMQ, per germline (reference sequence). Trimming took 7 bases from V and 6 from J, leaving 21 bases between them. CDR3 protein: CASTQRGWGGAGELFF. The CDR3 nucleotides read TGTGCCAGCACCCAAAGGGGGTGGGGCGGCGCCGGGGAGCTGTTTTTT.

Details on this clone: An end of the junction differs from the germline gene, which may be a read error. The genes are TRBV7-9 and TRBJ2-3; 10 bases map to TRBD2. CDR1 is SEHNR, CDR2 FQNEAQ, per germline (reference sequence). The CDR3 sequence is 19 residues long. In nucleotides, the CDR3 is TGTGCCAGCAGCTTAGGAACAGGGATGACGGGACTAGCGTCAGAGCGGGGTCATTTT. Translated, it gives CASSLGTGMTGLASERGHF.

The rearrangement uses TRBV6-5 and TRBJ2-7; perhaps TRBD2 as D (5 bases). CDR3 length equals 14 residues. The germline CDR1 and CDR2 sequences are MNHEY and SVGAGI. The germline V and J ends were trimmed by 6 bases and 5 bases, with 17 bases remaining between them. DNA of the CDR3: TGTGCCAGCAGGTACCAGGCGGGTCTCGACGAGCAGTACTTC. Its protein product is CASRYQAGLDEQYF.

CDR3 sequence reads: CSVARGPYEQYF. For the CDR3, the DNA is TGCAGCGTTGCACGGGGTCCCTACGAGCAGTACTTC. The chain couples TRBV29-1 to TRBJ2-7; possibly TRBD2 for D (5 bases). V lost 4 bases and J 2 bases, leaving 9 bases between the germline ends. The CDR3 is 12 amino acids. Germline assignment: CDR1 SQVTM and CDR2 ANQGSEA.